This T cell receptor beta chain appears in the sequencing data of a study of T cells in Graves' hyperthyroidism and ophthalmopathy. Germline lookup yields CDR1 SGDLS and CDR2 YYNGEE. CDR3 length: 14 amino acids. Amplification targeted TCR beta CDR3 regions from RNA transcripts. With the HTBI primer set, the TCR CDR3 went through a first round of RT-PCR. TCRdb called the multiplex PCR reads again in MiXCR, with one record for every CDR3 protein. The sample records about 840,000 distinct CDR3 sequences, 35% to 40% being singletons. Worth noting for this clonotype: A junction boundary mismatches the germline segment, possibly from a read error.

V is TRBV9 and J is TRBJ1-2; possibly TRBD1 for D (6 bases). This TCR derives from a man younger than 35 with Graves' hyperthyroidism. Sequencing input: blood. CDR3 DNA sequence: TGTGCCAGCAGGGTAGCGGGGGGCGACTATGGCTACACCTTC. This encodes CASRVAGGDYGYTF.